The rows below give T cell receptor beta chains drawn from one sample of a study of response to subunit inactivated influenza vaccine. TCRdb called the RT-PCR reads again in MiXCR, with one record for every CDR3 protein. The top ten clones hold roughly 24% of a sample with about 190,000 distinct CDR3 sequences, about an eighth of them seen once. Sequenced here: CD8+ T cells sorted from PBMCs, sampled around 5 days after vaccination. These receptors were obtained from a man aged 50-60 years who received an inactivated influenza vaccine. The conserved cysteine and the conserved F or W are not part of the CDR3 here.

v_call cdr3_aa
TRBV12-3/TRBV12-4 ASSHSGGYDNEQF
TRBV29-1 SVGGESSYNEQF
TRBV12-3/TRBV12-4 ASSFLDELF
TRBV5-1 ASSLVGGNYNEQF
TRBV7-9 ASSLAGGGWEQF
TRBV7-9 ASSFPDQPQH
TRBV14 ASSQGTGTGTSGYT
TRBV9 ASSIGQGNEQY
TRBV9 ASSGAQGLAGITGELF
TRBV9 ASNREGRDTDTQY
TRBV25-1 ASSELTDGYT